The rows below give T cell receptor beta chains drawn from one sample of a study of T cell responses to AZD1222 COVID-19 vaccine. TCRdb keeps only in-frame clones here, not all; method: immunoSEQ multiplex PCR. The repertoire holds about 270,000 clones, 94% seen once, with around 0.5% in the top ten. The starting material was peripheral blood, obtained 28 days after the second AZD1222 dose. These receptors were taken from an adult who received the AZD1222 COVID-19 vaccine. Both conserved end residues are part of each CDR3. D genes are given only for firm matches. Expanded clones get a size class; other rows say once, few or many, or leave the size out.

TRBV4-2	-	TRBJ2-1	-	CASSQERLVGEQFF
TRBV28	-	TRBJ1-5	-	CASISDRRDNQPQHF
TRBV5-1	-	TRBJ2-7	-	CASSFVTGTTYEQYF
TRBV28	once	TRBJ1-3	TRBD1	CASRETGYRNTIYF
TRBV5-4	-	TRBJ1-1	-	CASSSRTANTEAFF
TRBV5-4	few	TRBJ1-1	TRBD1	CASSFSGTVLYTEAFF
TRBV29-1	-	TRBJ2-2	-	CSVQTGAGTGELFF
TRBV5-4	-	TRBJ2-7	TRBD1	CASSPRDSSYEQYF
TRBV27	-	TRBJ1-1	TRBD1	CASSLLGTGGGNTEAFF
TRBV28	-	TRBJ1-1	TRBD1	CASRYRGTTEAFF
TRBV21-1	-	TRBJ2-7	-	CASSSRIVYDEQYF
TRBV15	-	TRBJ1-5	-	CATSRKGDSSNQPQHF
TRBV28	-	TRBJ1-5	TRBD1	CASSAPDRTGVDQPQHF
TRBV5-6	-	TRBJ2-1	-	CASSVWGDNEQFF
TRBV27	-	TRBJ1-5	-	CASTRSGRGPNQPQHF
TRBV5-1	-	TRBJ2-6	-	CASSPQPSGSGANVLTF
TRBV3-1/TRBV3-2	-	TRBJ1-5	-	CASSQAGVGGNQPQHF
TRBV4-1	-	TRBJ2-3	TRBD2	CASSQESGGAKRQYF
TRBV24-1	-	TRBJ1-6	-	CATSDGYNSPLHF
TRBV2	once	TRBJ1-2	TRBD1	CASGDRGLNYGYTF
TRBV28	-	TRBJ1-5	TRBD1	CASTGRGTGLQPQHF
TRBV28	-	TRBJ2-3	-	CASAASNRFTTDTQYF
TRBV19	-	TRBJ2-1	-	CASSIKYKERNEQFF
TRBV28	-	TRBJ1-4	-	CASSYAPGREKTNEKLFF
TRBV7-9	once	TRBJ2-1	-	CASSPPVGSYNEQFF
TRBV4-3	-	TRBJ1-2	-	CASSQGVGNYGYTF
TRBV23-1	-	TRBJ1-4	TRBD1	CASSHPGQGRQHPKLFF
TRBV15	-	TRBJ2-7	-	CATSRPGGSSYEQYF
TRBV3-1/TRBV3-2	once	TRBJ1-5	-	CASSDGTSNQPQHF
TRBV7-2	-	TRBJ2-3	TRBD2	CASSITGLAGGTDTQYF
TRBV4-1	-	TRBJ1-2	TRBD1	CASSHETGDYGYTF
TRBV28	-	TRBJ2-7	-	CASSSRDGSYEQYF
TRBV2	-	TRBJ1-5	TRBD1	CASRSGQGAGQPQHF
TRBV5-1	-	TRBJ1-1	-	CASSLVGKGTEAFF
TRBV20-1	-	TRBJ1-1	-	CSASYHTEAFF
TRBV5-6	-	TRBJ2-1	-	CASSFREVYEQFF
TRBV9	-	TRBJ1-5	-	CASSVVREPQHF